This is a list of T cell receptor beta chains from one sample in a study of graft-versus-host responses after intestinal transplantation. Clones were sequenced by immunoSEQ multiplex PCR, and TCRdb holds only the in-frame ones, with some missing. Of roughly 93,000 clones in the sample, approximately 95% are singletons; the top ten hold less than 0.5%. Antigens for these TCRs are unknown. Sequencing used unstimulated CD8+ T cells sorted from spleen or lymph node cells, obtained before intestinal transplant. The receptor set was obtained from a human donor who received an intestinal transplant. Each CDR3 is given with its conserved first and last residue.

v_gene | CDR3aa
TRBV4-3 | CASSEQAPPYEQYF
TRBV4-3 | CASSQGGNHPTEAFF
TRBV4-2 | CASSQDERGGGYNEQFF
TRBV5-4 | CASSLRGGQAGELFF
TRBV7-2 | CASSLAGGAGYEQYF
TRBV4-3 | CASSQDQGPLGLAYTF
TRBV13 | CASSLDNRGANTGELFF
TRBV5-4 | CASSLPGNTEAFF
TRBV6-5 | CASSSGSYNEQFF
TRBV4-1 | CASSQVTSKSEYEQYF
TRBV10-2 | CASSEPPVRGGERTNEKLFF
TRBV4-1 | CASSQVGQGGYEQYF
TRBV13 | CASSLRTSEVNTGELFF
TRBV27 | CATRLEWSGANVLTF
TRBV7-3 | CASSFAGITDTQYF
TRBV27 | CASSLTGGAGETQYF
TRBV6-6 | CASSYQAGEVDTQYF
TRBV7-8 | CASSHPGLAGAEQFF
TRBV6-5 | CASSYSADQPQHF
TRBV4-2 | CASGFAGTEMSSPLHF
TRBV2 | CASTTSGASTDTQYF
TRBV4-2 | CASSPAKGAYEQYF
TRBV7-6 | CASSNQGAYEAFF
TRBV7-8 | CASSYTGPYSNQPQHF
TRBV7-9 | CASSLAGLAGHHNEQFF
TRBV4-3 | CASSQEHGSYEQYF
TRBV4-3 | CASSQAPGLGSYEQYF
TRBV7-2 | CASSLVVVGRDHEQYF
TRBV2 | CASSEEPGTGAAEAFF
TRBV11-2 | CASSLVLQAGGVPYEQYF
TRBV6-5 | CASSYSDTGDTEAFF
TRBV4-1 | CASSQDRQVQETQYF